The 12 T cell receptor beta chains below were found in one sample sequenced in a study of blood T cell repertoires in COVID-19. Libraries were prepared by immunoSEQ multiplex PCR; TCRdb keeps only in-frame clonotypes and omits some of them. The top ten clones hold about 3.5% of a sample with approximately 200,000 clones, approximately 89% of them seen once. Sequencing input: PBMCs or T cells enriched from blood (not recorded which). Receptors were obtained from a woman aged 25-40 years who had been exposed to COVID-19.

The V call is TRBV11-2, the J call TRBJ2-2; D is unclear. Germline-derived CDR1 and CDR2 are SGHAT and FQNNGV. The CDR3 extends over 14 amino acids. The V gene lost 2 bases and the J gene lost 1 base, with 5 bases spanning the gap. CDR3 amino acids: CASSLIQNTGELFF. Written as DNA, the CDR3 is TGTGCCAGCAGCTTAATCCAGAACACCGGGGAGCTGTTTTTT.

For this clone: Other nucleotide sequences in the sample specify the same CDR3. The chain combines TRBV27 with TRBJ1-5; D is possibly TRBD1 (5 bases). This CDR3 region has 14 residues. Germline V gene lookup returns CDR1 MNHEY and CDR2 SMNVEV (reference sequence). Trimming took 2 bases from V and 1 from J, leaving 6 bases between them. CDR3 in amino acids: CASSLRGSNQPQHF. For the CDR3, the DNA is TGTGCCAGCAGTTTAAGGGGAAGCAATCAGCCCCAGCATTTT.

The count of this clone is one. The chain carries TRBV5-1 and TRBJ2-1; 9 bases agree with TRBD1. The CDR3 is 16 amino acids. J lost 4 bases, V lost 0 bases, and 5 bases had no gene match. Germline CDR1 is SGHRS and CDR2 is YFSETQ. The CDR3 nucleotides are TGCGCCAGCAGCTTGGCCGGGACAGGGATTTACAATGAGCAGTTCTTC. Protein sequence: CASSLAGTGIYNEQFF.

This clone is a singleton in its sample. The chain is built from TRBV28 and TRBJ2-7; D may be TRBD1 (6 bases). The CDR3 has 13 amino acids. Deletions cut 7 bases from V and 2 bases from J, with 12 bases between. Germline V gene sequence: CDR1 MDHEN, CDR2 SYDVKM. CDR3 region: CASKTGLTYEQYF. The CDR3 coding sequence is TGTGCCAGCAAAACAGGGTTAACCTACGAGCAGTACTTC. Together with reference TRBV28 and TRBJ2-7, the CDR3 gives the full variable domain: DVKVTQSSRYLVKRTGEKVFLECVQDMDHENMFWYRQDPGLGLRLIYFSYDVKMKEKGDIPEGYSVSREKKERFSLILESASTNQTSMYLCASKTGLTYEQYFGPGTRLTVT.

CDR3 region: CASSKPGQGAAYGYTF. In nucleotides, the CDR3 is TGTGCCAGCAGCAAACCTGGACAGGGGGCTGCCTATGGCTACACCTTC. The gene calls are TRBV21-1 and TRBJ1-2; TRBD1 reflects the table's D call only, with no check against the DNA. TRBV21-1 is noted as a pseudogene. The CDR3 is 16 residues long.

This clone was recorded a few times. The chain is built from TRBV19 and TRBJ1-4; tentative D call: TRBD1 (5 bases). V was cut by 1 base and J by 4 bases, with 10 bases left in between. There are 15 residues in the CDR3. CDR1 and CDR2 (germline): LNHDA, SQIVND (reference sequence). The CDR3, as DNA: TGTGCCAGTAGTATAGGGGGCAGCAATAATGAAAAACTGTTTTTT. Amino acids: CASSIGGSNNEKLFF.

V and J are TRBV28 and TRBJ1-2; D gene ambiguous. The germline V gene encodes CDR1 MDHEN and CDR2 SYDVKM. This CDR3 contains 11 residues. V lost 7 bases, J lost 4 bases, and 7 bases lay in between. CDR3: CASTHGYGYTF. CDR3 DNA: TGTGCCAGCACTCACGGCTATGGCTACACCTTC.

J is TRBJ1-2 and V is TRBV19, with a tentative D call TRBD1 (5 bases). Germline V gene data show CDR1 as LNHDA and CDR2 as SQIVND (reference sequence). With 5 bases removed from V and 5 bases from J, the gap between germline ends came to 9 bases. CDR3 length: 12 amino acids. The CDR3 loop is CASSLGGYGYTF. CDR3 in DNA: TGTGCCAGTAGTTTGGGGGGGTATGGCTACACCTTC.

The chain uses TRBV3-1 (or the pseudogene TRBV3-2) and TRBJ2-5; 11 bases line up with TRBD2. The CDR3 spans 16 residues. J lost 5 bases, V lost 1 base, and 6 bases had no gene match. Looked up from germline, CDR1 is LGHDT and CDR2 is YNNKEL (reference sequence). The chain's CDR3 is CASSQGRPSGGETQYF. The CDR3 DNA sequence: TGTGCCAGCAGCCAAGGCAGGCCTAGCGGGGGGGAGACCCAGTACTTC.

This clone came up a few times. The V call is TRBV7-8, the J call TRBJ1-3; 7 bases fit TRBD1. The germline V gene encodes CDR1 SGHVS and CDR2 FQNEAQ. CDR3 length equals 16 residues. The J segment lost 4 bases and the V segment lost 3 bases, leaving 9 bases of the junction unmatched. CDR3 loop: CASSLTGFGPGNTIYF. CDR3 nucleotides: TGTGCCAGCAGCTTGACAGGGTTTGGTCCAGGAAACACCATATATTTT.

The chain uses TRBV7-3 and TRBJ1-1; the match to TRBD1 covers 9 bases. The CDR3 is 13 amino acids. The germline V gene encodes CDR1 SGHTA and CDR2 FQGTGA. The trim removed 5 bases at V and 4 bases at J, leaving 2 bases unmatched. CDR3 in amino acids: CASSQDRGTEAFF. As DNA, the CDR3 is TGTGCCAGCAGCCAGGACAGGGGCACTGAAGCTTTCTTT.

The V gene is TRBV5-1, the J gene TRBJ2-6, with TRBD1 matching over 7 bases. V lost 4 bases and J lost 0; bases outside the gene matches: 7. From germline, CDR1 is SGHRS and CDR2 YFSETQ. This CDR3 contains 17 residues. CDR3 protein: CASSPGQSFSGANVLTF. CDR3 coding DNA: TGCGCCAGCAGCCCGGGACAGTCCTTCTCTGGGGCCAACGTCCTGACTTTC.